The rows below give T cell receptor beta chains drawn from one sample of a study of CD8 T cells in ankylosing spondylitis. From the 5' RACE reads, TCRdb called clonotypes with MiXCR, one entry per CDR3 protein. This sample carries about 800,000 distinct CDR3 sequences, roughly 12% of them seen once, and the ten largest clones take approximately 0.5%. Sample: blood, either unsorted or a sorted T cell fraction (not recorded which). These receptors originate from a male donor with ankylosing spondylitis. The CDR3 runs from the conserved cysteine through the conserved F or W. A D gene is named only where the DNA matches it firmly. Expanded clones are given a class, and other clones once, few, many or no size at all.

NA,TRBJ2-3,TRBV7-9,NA,TGTGCCAGCAGCCCTGGAGTCAGCACAGATACGCAGTATTTT,CASSPGVSTDTQYF
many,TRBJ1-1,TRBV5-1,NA,TGCGCCAGCAGCTTGGGCCCGGTGGGTGGGGACACTGAAGCTTTCTTT,CASSLGPVGGDTEAFF
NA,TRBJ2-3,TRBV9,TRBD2,TGTGCCAGCAGCCCAGCTGCGGGGGGGACCACAGATACGCAGTATTTT,CASSPAAGGTTDTQYF
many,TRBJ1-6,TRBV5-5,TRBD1,TGTGCCAGCAGCGGGACAGGGTTTACTTCACCCCTCCACTTT,CASSGTGFTSPLHF
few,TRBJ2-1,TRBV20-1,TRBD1,TGCAGTGCTAGAGGACAGGGCCTAATCAATGAGCAGTTCTTC,CSARGQGLINEQFF
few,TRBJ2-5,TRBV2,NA,TGTGCCAGCAGTGACAGGGATTGGGAGACCCAGTACTTC,CASSDRDWETQYF
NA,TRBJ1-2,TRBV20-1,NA,TGCAGTGCTAGAGGTGGACAGCCCTATGGCTACACCTTC,CSARGGQPYGYTF
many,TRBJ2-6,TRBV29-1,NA,TGCAGCGTTGATGTGACCTCTGGGGCCAACGTCCTGACTTTC,CSVDVTSGANVLTF
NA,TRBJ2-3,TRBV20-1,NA,TGCAGTGCTAGAGATGGGAAGCGTCCCACAGATACGCAGTATTTT,CSARDGKRPTDTQYF
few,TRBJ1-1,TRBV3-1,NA,TGTGCCAGCAACGGGCCAGAGGGAAGAGGAGCTTTCTTT,CASNGPEGRGAFF
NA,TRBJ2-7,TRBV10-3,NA,TGTGCCATCAGTGAGGGGTGGGGGGTTCAGCAGTACTTC,CAISEGWGVQQYF
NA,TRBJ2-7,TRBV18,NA,TGTGCCAGCTCAACGGGACTCTTCTACGAGCAGTACTTC,CASSTGLFYEQYF
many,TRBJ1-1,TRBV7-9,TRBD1,TGCGCCAGCAGCTGGACAGGGTACACTGAAGCTTTCTTT,CASSWTGYTEAFF
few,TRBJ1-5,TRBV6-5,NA,TGTGCCAGCAGTTACTCTCGGCAGGGGCAGCCCCAGCATTTT,CASSYSRQGQPQHF
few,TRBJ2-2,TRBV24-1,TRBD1,TGTGCCACCAGTCCGGGACAGCTTAACACCGGGGAGCTGTTTTTT,CATSPGQLNTGELFF
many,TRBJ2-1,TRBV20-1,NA,TGCAGACCAGAGCGGAGCCCCTACAATGAGCAGTTCTTC,CRPERSPYNEQFF